This TCR beta chain is from a study of T-cell memory formation after mild COVID-19. Study context: The TCR clusters were mostly specific to one donor. Points from the study as a whole: Clones that shrank (day 15 to 85) were balanced CD4/CD8, whereas later expanders leaned CD4+.

The CDR3 spans 14 residues. Per germline, CDR1 SGHTA and CDR2 FQGNSA. V lost 3 bases, J lost 1 base, and 8 bases lay in between. Details on this clonotype: Its matching antigen is unknown.

TCRdb re-called the 5' RACE reads through MiXCR, storing one row per CDR3 protein. Of under 550,000 distinct CDR3 sequences listed, 18% are singletons. This chain uses TRBV7-2 with TRBJ2-3, with a weak D call TRBD2 (5 bases). This TCR came from an adult woman who had mild COVID-19 (a few samples of this study predate the infection). Cell type and time point are not known. The sample was PBMCs or a T cell subset sorted from them (not recorded which). CDR3 coding DNA: TGTGCCAGCAGCTTCGGGGTCGGCACAGATACGCAGTATTTT. Amino acids: CASSFGVGTDTQYF.